The 10 T cell receptor beta chains below were found in one sample sequenced in a study of blood T cell repertoires in COVID-19. The data were produced by immunoSEQ multiplex PCR, yet TCRdb's version contains in-frame clones alone and is incomplete. This sample has a few hundred thousand clones; approximately 84% occur once, and the top ten carry roughly 3.2%. Sequenced material: PBMCs or T cells enriched from blood (not recorded which). These receptors were obtained from a man aged 50-59 years who had recovered from COVID-19.

This chain joins TRBV7-9 and TRBJ1-1; TRBD1 agrees at 10 bases. J lost 1 base, V lost 5 bases, and 1 base had no gene match. Germline-derived CDR1 and CDR2 are SEHNR and FQNEAQ (reference sequence). The CDR3 sequence is 14 residues long. The CDR3 loop is CASSRTGGNTEAFF. The CDR3 region has the DNA TGTGCCAGCAGCCGGACAGGGGGGAACACTGAAGCTTTCTTT.

The chain carries TRBV19 and TRBJ1-1; 7 bases are a match to TRBD1. Trimming cost V 5 bases and J 11 bases; bases outside gene matches: 5. This CDR3 has 11 amino acids. Germline assignment: CDR1 LNHDA and CDR2 SQIVND (reference sequence). The chain's CDR3 is CASSFTGAAFF. CDR3 DNA sequence: TGTGCCAGTAGTTTTACAGGGGCCGCTTTCTTT.

The chain recombines TRBV5-8 with TRBJ2-7; 8 nucleotides line up with TRBD2. The germline CDR1 and CDR2 sequences are SGHTS and YDEGEE. There are 16 residues in the CDR3. The V segment lost 0 bases and the J segment 0 bases; nucleotides outside the gene matches: 5. CDR3 region: CASSLGSRGVSYEQYF. DNA for the CDR3: TGTGCCAGCAGCTTGGGCTCGCGGGGGGTCTCCTACGAGCAGTACTTC.

This clone was detected many times. The chain employs TRBV19 and TRBJ1-5, with D maybe TRBD1 (6 bases). The CDR3 runs to 16 residues. Deletions cut 1 base from V and 0 bases from J, with 10 bases between. CDR1 and CDR2 (germline): LNHDA, SQIVND (reference sequence). The CDR3 DNA is TGTGCCAGTAGTATAGTGGGACATTATAGCAATCAGCCCCAGCATTTT. Translation gives CASSIVGHYSNQPQHF.

This rearrangement joins TRBV19 to TRBJ1-5; D unresolved. Trimming shortened V by 3 bases and J by 0 bases, and 9 bases separated the two germline ends. Germline V CDR1 and CDR2: LNHDA, SQIVND (reference sequence). The CDR3 has 15 amino acids. CDR3 DNA: TGTGCCAGTAGTATCGATGAGTATAGCAATCAGCCCCAGCATTTT. Its translation is CASSIDEYSNQPQHF.

V gene TRBV7-8 combines with J gene TRBJ1-4; 8 positions match TRBD1. Trimming took 5 bases from V and 10 from J; bases not matched to a gene: 9. This CDR3 region has 14 residues. Germline V lookup: CDR1 SGHVS, CDR2 FQNEAQ. CDR3 amino acids: CASSPSDRGGKLFF. The CDR3 DNA is TGTGCCAGCAGCCCGTCCGACAGGGGCGGAAAACTGTTTTTT. The whole variable domain, filled in from reference TRBV7-8 and TRBJ1-4, reads GAGVSQSPRYKVAKRGQDVALRCDPISGHVSLFWYQQALGQGPEFLTYFQNEAQLDKSGLPSDRFFAERPEGSVSTLKIQRTQQEDSAVYLCASSPSDRGGKLFFGSGTQLSVL.

This clone was recorded a few times. This sequence joins TRBV7-6 and TRBJ2-7; D gene unclear. The CDR3 runs to 15 residues. Per germline, CDR1 SGHVS and CDR2 FNYEAQ. Trimming shortened V by 0 bases and J by 3 bases, and 12 bases separated the two germline ends. CDR3 in DNA: TGTGCCAGCAGCTTAGCCGCAGGCGCCTTCTACGAGCAGTACTTC. Protein product: CASSLAAGAFYEQYF.

The rearrangement joins TRBV5-4 to TRBJ2-4; 9 nucleotides align to TRBD1. Germline V gives CDR1 SGHNT, CDR2 YYREEE (reference sequence). The trim removed 6 bases at V and 4 bases at J, leaving 5 bases unmatched. The CDR3 totals 14 residues. The CDR3 DNA reads TGTGCCAGCACCTTACAGGGGGCGAAAAACATTCAGTACTTC. Translated: CASTLQGAKNIQYF.

V gene TRBV5-6 combines with J gene TRBJ2-7; perhaps TRBD2 as D (6 bases). Germline V lookup: CDR1 SGHDT, CDR2 YYEEEE. CDR3 size: 16 residues. The V end lost 4 bases, the J end lost 3 bases, and 20 bases lay between the germline ends. CDR3 nucleotides: TGTGCCAGCAGCCAACAGGAGGTCGGGAGAAGCTACGAGCAGTACTTC. It specifies CASSQQEVGRSYEQYF.

J is TRBJ2-7 and V is TRBV10-3; 10 bases match TRBD2. Germline values: CDR1 ENHRY, CDR2 SYGVKD. Trimming removed 6 bases from V and 2 bases from J; junction bases left unmatched: 4. The CDR3 contains 14 residues. The CDR3: CAIRLAGAPYEQYF. Here the CDR3 DNA reads TGTGCCATCAGGCTAGCGGGAGCCCCCTACGAGCAGTACTTC.